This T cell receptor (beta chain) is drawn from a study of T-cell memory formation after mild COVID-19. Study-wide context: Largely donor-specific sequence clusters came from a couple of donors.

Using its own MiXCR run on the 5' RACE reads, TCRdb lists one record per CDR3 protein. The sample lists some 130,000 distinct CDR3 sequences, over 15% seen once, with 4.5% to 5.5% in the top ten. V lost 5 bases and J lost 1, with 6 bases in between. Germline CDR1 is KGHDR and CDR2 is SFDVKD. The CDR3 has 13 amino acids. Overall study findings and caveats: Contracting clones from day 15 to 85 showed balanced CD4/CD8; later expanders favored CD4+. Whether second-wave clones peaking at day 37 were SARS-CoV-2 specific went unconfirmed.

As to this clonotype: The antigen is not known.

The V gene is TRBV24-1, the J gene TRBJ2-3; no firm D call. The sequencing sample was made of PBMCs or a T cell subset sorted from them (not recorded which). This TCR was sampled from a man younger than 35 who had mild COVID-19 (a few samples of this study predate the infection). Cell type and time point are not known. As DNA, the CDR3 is TGTGCCACCAGTGTTGCTGGCACAGATACGCAGTATTTT. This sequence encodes CATSVAGTDTQYF.